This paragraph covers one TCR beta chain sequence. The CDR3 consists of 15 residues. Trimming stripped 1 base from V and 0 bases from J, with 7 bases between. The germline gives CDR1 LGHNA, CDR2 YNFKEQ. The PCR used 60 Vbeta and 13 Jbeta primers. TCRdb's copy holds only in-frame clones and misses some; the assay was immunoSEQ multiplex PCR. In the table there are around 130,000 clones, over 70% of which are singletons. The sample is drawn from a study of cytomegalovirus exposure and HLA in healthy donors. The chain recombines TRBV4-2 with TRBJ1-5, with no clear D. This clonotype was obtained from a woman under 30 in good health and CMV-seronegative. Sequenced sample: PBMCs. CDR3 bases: TGTGCCAGCAGCCAAGCGCCGGGTAGCAATCAGCCCCAGCATTTT. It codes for CASSQAPGSNQPQHF.